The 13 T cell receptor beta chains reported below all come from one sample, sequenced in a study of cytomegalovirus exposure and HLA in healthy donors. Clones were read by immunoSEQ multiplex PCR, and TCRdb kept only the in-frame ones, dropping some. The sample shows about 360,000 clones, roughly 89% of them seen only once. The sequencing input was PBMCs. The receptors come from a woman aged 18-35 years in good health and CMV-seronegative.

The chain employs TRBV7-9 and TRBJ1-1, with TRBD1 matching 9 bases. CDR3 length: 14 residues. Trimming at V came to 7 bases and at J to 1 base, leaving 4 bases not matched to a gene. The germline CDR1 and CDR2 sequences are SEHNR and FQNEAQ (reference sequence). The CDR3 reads CASTLGQGNTEAFF. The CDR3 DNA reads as TGTGCCAGCACCTTGGGACAGGGGAACACTGAAGCTTTCTTT.

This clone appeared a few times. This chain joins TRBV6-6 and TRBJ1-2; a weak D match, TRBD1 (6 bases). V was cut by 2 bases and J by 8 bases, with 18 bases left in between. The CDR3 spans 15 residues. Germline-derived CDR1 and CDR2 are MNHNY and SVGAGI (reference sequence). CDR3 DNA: TGTGCCAGCAGTTACAACAGGGTTACTAACGTCGGCTACACCTTC. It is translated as CASSYNRVTNVGYTF.

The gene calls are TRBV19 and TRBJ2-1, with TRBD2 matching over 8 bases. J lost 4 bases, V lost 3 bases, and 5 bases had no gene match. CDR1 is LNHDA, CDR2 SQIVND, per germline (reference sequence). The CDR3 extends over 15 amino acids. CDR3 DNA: TGTGCCAGTAGTATGGTGACTAGCGTATACAATGAGCAGTTCTTC. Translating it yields CASSMVTSVYNEQFF. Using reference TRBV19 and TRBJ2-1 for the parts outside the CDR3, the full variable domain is DGGITQSPKYLFRKEGQNVTLSCEQNLNHDAMYWYRQDPGQGLRLIYYSQIVNDFQKGDIAEGYSVSREKKESFPLTVTSAQKNPTAFYLCASSMVTSVYNEQFFGPGTRLTVL.

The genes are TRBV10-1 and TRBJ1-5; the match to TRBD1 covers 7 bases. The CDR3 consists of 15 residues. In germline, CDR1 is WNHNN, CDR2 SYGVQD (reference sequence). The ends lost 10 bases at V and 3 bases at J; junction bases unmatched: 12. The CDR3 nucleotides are TGCGCCACCACCCGAGACAGGGAGGTCAATCAGCCCCAGCATTTT. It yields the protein CATTRDREVNQPQHF.

CDR3 DNA sequence: TGCGCCAGCAGCTCCAATAGCGGGAGGGCTCCAGAGTCCTACGAGCAGTACTTC. Translation gives CASSSNSGRAPESYEQYF. The chain employs TRBV5-1 and TRBJ2-7; 11 bases match TRBD2. This CDR3 is built from 18 residues. V shed 3 bases and J 1 base; nucleotides not matched to a gene: 12. Per germline, CDR1 SGHRS and CDR2 YFSETQ.

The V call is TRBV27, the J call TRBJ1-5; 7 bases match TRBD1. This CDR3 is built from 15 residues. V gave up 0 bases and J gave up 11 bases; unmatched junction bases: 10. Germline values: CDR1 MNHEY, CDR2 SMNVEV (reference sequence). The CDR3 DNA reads TGTGCCAGCAGTTTATCAGGGGGCCCTCTCTCGGCCCAGCATTTT. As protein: CASSLSGGPLSAQHF.

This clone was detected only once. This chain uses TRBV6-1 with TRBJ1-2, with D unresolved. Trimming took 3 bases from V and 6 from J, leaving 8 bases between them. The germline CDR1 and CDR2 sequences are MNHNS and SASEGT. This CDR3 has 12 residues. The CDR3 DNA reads TGTGCCAGCAGTGATGGACTTCATGGCTACACCTTC. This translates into CASSDGLHGYTF.

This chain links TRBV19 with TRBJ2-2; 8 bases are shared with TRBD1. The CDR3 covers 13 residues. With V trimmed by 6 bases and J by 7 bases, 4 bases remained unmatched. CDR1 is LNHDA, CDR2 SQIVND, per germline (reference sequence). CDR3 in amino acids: CASSSTGGGELFF. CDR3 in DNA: TGTGCCAGTAGCAGTACAGGGGGCGGGGAGCTGTTTTTT. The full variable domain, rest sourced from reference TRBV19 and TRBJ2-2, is DGGITQSPKYLFRKEGQNVTLSCEQNLNHDAMYWYRQDPGQGLRLIYYSQIVNDFQKGDIAEGYSVSREKKESFPLTVTSAQKNPTAFYLCASSSTGGGELFFGEGSRLTVL.

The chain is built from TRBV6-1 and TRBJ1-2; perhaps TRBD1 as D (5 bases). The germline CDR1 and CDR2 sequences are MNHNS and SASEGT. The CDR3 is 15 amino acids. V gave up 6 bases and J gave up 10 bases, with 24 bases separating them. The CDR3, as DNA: TGTGCCAGCAGGCAGGAAGGTGGCAGGGTCAAAGACTACACCTTC. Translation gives CASRQEGGRVKDYTF.

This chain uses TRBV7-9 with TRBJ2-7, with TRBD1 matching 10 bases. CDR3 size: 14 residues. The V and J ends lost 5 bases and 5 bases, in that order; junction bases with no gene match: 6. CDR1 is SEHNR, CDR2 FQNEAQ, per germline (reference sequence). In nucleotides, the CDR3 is TGTGCCAGCAGCACCGACAGGGGGCTTCACGAGCAGTACTTC. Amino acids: CASSTDRGLHEQYF.

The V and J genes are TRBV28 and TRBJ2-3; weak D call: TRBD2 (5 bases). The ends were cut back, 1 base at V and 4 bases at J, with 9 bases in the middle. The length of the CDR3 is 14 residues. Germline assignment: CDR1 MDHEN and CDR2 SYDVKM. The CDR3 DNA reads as TGTGCCAGCAGTTTATCCCCGGGATCAGATACGCAGTATTTT. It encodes CASSLSPGSDTQYF.

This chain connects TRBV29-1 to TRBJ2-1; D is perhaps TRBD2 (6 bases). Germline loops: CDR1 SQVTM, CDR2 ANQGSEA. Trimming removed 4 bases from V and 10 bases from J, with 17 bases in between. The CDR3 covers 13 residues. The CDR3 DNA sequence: TGCAGCGTTGCGACTAGGGGTCTGGGGGAGCAGTTCTTC. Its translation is CSVATRGLGEQFF.

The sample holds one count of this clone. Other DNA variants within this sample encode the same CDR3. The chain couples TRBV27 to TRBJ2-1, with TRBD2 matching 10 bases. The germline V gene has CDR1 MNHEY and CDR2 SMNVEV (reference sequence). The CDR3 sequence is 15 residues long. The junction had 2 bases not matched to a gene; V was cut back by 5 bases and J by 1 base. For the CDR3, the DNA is TGTGCCAGCAGTGTGACTAGCGGGTCCTACAATGAGCAGTTCTTC. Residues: CASSVTSGSYNEQFF.